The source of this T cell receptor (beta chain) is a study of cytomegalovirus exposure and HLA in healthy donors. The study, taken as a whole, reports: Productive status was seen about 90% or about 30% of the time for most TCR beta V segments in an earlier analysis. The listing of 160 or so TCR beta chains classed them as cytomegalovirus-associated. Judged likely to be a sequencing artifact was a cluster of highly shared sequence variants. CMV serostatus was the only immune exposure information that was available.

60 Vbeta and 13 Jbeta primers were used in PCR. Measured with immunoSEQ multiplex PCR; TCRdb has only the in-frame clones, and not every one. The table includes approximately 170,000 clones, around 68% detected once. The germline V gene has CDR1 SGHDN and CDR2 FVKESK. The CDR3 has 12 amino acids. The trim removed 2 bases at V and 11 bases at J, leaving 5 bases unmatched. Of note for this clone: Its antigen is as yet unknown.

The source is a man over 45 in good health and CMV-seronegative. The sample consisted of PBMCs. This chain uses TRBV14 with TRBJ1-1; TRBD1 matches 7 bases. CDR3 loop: CASSQTGVRAFF. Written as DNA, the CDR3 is TGTGCCAGCAGCCAAACAGGGGTTAGGGCTTTCTTT.